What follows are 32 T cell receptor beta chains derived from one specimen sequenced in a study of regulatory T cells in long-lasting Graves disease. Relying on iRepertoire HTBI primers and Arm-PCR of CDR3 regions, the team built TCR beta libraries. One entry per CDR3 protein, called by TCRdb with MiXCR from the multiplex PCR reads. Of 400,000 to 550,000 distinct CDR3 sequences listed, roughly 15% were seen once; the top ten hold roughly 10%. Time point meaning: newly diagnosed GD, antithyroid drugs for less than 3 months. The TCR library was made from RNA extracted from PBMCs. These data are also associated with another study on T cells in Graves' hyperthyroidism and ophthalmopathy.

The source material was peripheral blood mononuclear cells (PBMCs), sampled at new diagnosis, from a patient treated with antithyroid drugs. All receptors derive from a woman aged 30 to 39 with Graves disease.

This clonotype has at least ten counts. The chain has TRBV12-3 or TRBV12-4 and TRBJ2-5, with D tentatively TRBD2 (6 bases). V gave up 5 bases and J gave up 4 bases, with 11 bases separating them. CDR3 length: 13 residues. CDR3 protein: CASSATEGETQYF. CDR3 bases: TGTGCCAGCAGTGCAACGGAGGGAGAGACCCAGTACTTC.

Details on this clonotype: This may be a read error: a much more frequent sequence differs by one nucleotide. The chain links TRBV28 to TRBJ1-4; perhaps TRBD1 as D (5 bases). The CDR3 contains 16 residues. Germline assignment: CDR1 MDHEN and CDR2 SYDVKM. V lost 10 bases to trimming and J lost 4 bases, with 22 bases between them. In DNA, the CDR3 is TGTGCCAACAATCTGGGAGTTGGGCAGGGTAATGAAAAACTGTTTTTT. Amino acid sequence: CANNLGVGQGNEKLFF.

For the CDR3, the DNA is TGCGCCAGCAGCCAAGCGTATGGGACAGGCTACGAGCAGTACTTC. As protein: CASSQAYGTGYEQYF. The chain has TRBV4-1 and TRBJ2-7; TRBD1 aligns across 8 bases. V gave up 1 base and J gave up 3 bases; unmatched junction bases: 5. The CDR3 length is 15 residues. Germline loops: CDR1 MGHRA, CDR2 YSYEKL.

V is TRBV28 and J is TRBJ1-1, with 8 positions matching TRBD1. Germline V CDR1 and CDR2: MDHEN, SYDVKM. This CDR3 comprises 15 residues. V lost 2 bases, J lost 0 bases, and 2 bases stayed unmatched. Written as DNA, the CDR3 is TGTGCCAGCAGTTTACTGACAGGGGTGAACACTGAAGCTTTCTTT. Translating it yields CASSLLTGVNTEAFF.

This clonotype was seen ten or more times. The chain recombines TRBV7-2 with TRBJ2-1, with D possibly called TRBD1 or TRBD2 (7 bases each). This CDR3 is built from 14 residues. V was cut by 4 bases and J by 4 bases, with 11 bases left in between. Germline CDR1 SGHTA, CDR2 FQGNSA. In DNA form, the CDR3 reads TGTGCCAGCAGCTACCAGGGGGGGTACAATGAGCAGTTCTTC. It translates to CASSYQGGYNEQFF.

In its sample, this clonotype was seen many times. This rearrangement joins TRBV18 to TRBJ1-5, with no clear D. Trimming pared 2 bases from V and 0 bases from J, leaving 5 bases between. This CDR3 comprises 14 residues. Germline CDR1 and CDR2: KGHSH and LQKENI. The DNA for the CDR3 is TGTGCCAGCTCACCAGGTTATAGCAATCAGCCCCAGCATTTT. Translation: CASSPGYSNQPQHF.

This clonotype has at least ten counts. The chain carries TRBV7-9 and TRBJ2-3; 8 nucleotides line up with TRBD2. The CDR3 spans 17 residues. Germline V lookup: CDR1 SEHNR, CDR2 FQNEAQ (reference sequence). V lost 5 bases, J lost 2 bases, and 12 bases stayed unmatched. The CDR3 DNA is TGTGCCAGCAGCCCGCGCCGAGGCGGGAGGCACACAGATACGCAGTATTTT. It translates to CASSPRRGGRHTDTQYF.

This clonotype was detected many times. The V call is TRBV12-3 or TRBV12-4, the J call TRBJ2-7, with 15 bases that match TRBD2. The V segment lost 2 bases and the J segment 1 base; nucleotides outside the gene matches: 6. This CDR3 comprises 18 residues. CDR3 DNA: TGTGCCAGCAGTTTAAGGACTAGCGGGAGGGCCTTGTCCTACGAGCAGTACTTC. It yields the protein CASSLRTSGRALSYEQYF.

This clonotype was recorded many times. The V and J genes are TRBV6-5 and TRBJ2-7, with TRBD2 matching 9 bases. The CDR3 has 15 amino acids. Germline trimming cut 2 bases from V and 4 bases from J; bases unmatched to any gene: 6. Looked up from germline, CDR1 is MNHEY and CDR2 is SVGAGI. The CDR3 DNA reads TGTGCCAGCAGTTACGATAGCGGGAGAGGTTACGAGCAGTACTTC. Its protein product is CASSYDSGRGYEQYF.

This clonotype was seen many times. The CDR3 nucleotides are TGTGCCATCAGTGACTACCGGGACCCAACCCGCACAGATACGCAGTATTTT. Its translation: CAISDYRDPTRTDTQYF. This chain uses TRBV10-3 with TRBJ2-3; tentatively, D is TRBD1 or TRBD2 (5 bases each). The ends were cut back, 3 bases at V and 1 base at J, with 17 bases in the middle. CDR3 length: 17 amino acids. Germline CDR1 ENHRY, CDR2 SYGVKD.

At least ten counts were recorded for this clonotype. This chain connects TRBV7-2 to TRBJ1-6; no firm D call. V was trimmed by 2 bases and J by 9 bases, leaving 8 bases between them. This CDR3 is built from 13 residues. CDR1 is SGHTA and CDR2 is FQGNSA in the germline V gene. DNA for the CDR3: TGTGCCAGCAGCTTAAGTGGCGGTTCACCCCTCCACTTT. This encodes CASSLSGGSPLHF.

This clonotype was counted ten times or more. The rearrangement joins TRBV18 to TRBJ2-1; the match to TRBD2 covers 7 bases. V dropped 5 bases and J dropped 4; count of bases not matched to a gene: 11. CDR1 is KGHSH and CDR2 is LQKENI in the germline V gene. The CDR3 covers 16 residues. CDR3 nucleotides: TGTGCCAGCTCAAAGGAGGCGGGAGCGGGGTACAATGAGCAGTTCTTC. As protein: CASSKEAGAGYNEQFF.

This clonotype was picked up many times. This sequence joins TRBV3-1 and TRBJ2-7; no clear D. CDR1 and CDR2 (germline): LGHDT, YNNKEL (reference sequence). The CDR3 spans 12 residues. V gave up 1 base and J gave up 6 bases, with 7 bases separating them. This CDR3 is CASSQVGVEQYF. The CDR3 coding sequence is TGTGCCAGCAGCCAAGTGGGCGTCGAGCAGTACTTC.

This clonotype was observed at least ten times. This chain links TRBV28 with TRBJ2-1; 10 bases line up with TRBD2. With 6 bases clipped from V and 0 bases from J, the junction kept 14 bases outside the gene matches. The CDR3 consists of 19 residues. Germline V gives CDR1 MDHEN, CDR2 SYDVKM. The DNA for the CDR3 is TGTGCCAGCAGCTGGGGGGGTAGCGGGAGGCCAAGCTCCTACAATGAGCAGTTCTTC. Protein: CASSWGGSGRPSSYNEQFF.

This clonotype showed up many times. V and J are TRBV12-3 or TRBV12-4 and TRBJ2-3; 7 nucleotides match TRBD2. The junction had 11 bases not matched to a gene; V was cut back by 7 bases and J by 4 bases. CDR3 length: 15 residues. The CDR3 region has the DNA TGTGCCAGCAAATGGAGGCGGGAGAATCCAGATACGCAGTATTTT. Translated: CASKWRRENPDTQYF.

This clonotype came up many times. CDR3 DNA sequence: TGTGCCAGCAGTGAGGGACAGGATAATGAAAAACTGTTTTTT. The encoded protein is CASSEGQDNEKLFF. This chain joins TRBV2 and TRBJ1-4; 8 positions agree with TRBD1. Trimming removed 3 bases from V and 4 bases from J; junction bases left unmatched: 1. CDR1 is SNHLY and CDR2 is FYNNEI in the germline V gene. This CDR3 spans 14 amino acids.

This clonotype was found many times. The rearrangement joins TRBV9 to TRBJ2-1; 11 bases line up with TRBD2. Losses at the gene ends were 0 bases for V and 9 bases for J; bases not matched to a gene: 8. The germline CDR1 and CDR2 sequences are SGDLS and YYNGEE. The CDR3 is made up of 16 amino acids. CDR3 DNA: TGTGCCAGCAGCGTAGCTCTAGCGGGAGGCCGTGGTGAGCAGTTCTTC. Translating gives CASSVALAGGRGEQFF.

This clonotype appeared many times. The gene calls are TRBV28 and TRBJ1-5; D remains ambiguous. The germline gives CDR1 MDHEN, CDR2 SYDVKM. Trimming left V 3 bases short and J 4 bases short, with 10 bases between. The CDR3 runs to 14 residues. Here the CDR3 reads CASSFGGPNQPQHF. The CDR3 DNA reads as TGTGCCAGCAGTTTCGGAGGACCTAATCAGCCCCAGCATTTT.

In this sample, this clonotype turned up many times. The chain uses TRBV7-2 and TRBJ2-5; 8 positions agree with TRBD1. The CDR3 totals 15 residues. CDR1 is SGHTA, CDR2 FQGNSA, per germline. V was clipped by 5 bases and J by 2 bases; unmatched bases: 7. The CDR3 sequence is CASSNRDRPQETQYF. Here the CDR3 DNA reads TGTGCCAGCAGCAACCGGGACAGGCCGCAAGAGACCCAGTACTTC.

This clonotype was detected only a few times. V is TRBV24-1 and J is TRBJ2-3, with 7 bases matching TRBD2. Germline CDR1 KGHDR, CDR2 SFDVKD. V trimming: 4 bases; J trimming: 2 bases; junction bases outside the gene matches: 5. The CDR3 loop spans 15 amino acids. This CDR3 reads CATSEVGLPTDTQYF. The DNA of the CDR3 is TGTGCCACCAGTGAAGTGGGACTACCCACAGATACGCAGTATTTT.

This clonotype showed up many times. The CDR3 DNA is TGTGCCAGCAGTTTAGCGAACCAGAACACTGAAGCTTTCTTT. Its translation is CASSLANQNTEAFF. The chain has TRBV12-3 or TRBV12-4 and TRBJ1-1; D remains unclear. V was pared by 0 bases and J by 1 base, with 6 bases between. The CDR3 runs 14 residues.

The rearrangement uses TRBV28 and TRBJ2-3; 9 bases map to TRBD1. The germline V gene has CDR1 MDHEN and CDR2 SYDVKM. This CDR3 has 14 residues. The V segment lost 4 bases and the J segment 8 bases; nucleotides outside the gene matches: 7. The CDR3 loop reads CASSWGQGSGTQYF. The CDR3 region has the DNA TGTGCCAGCAGTTGGGGACAGGGTTCGGGTACGCAGTATTTT. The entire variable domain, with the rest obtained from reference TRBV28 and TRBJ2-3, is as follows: DVKVTQSSRYLVKRTGEKVFLECVQDMDHENMFWYRQDPGLGLRLIYFSYDVKMKEKGDIPEGYSVSREKKERFSLILESASTNQTSMYLCASSWGQGSGTQYFGPGTRLTVL.

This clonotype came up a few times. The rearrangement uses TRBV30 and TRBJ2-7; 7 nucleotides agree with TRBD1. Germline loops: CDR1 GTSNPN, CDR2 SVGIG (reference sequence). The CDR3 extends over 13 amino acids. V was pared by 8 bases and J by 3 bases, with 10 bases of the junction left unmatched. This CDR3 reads CALESQGNYEQYF. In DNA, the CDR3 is TGTGCCCTGGAGTCACAGGGGAACTACGAGCAGTACTTC.

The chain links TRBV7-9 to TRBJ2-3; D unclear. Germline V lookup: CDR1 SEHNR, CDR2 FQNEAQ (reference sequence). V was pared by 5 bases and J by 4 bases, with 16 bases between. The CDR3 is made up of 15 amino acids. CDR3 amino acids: CASSEGPNSADTQYF. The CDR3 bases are TGTGCCAGCAGCGAAGGACCGAACAGCGCAGATACGCAGTATTTT.

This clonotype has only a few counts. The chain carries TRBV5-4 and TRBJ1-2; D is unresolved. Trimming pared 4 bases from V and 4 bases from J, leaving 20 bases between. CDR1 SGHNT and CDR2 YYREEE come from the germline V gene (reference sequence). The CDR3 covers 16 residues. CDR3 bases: TGTGCCAGCAGCCCCGGCGGAACGGAAATCCTCTATGGCTACACCTTC. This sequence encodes CASSPGGTEILYGYTF.

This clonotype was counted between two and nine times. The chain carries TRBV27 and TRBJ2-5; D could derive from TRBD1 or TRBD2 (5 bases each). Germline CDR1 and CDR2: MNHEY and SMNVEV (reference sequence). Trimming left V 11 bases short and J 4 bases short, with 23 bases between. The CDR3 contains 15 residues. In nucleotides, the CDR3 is TGTGCCCCCTTACGTGGGGGAGTTTCGATAGAGACCCAGTACTTC. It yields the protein CAPLRGGVSIETQYF.

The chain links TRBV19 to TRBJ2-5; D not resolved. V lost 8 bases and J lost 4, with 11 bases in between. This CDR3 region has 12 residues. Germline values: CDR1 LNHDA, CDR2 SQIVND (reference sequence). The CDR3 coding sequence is TGTGCCAGTCGCGACTGGAGAGAGACCCAGTACTTC. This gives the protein CASRDWRETQYF.

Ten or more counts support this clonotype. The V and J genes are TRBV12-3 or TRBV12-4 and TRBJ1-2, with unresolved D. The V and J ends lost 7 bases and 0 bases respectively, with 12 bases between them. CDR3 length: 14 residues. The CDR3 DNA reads TGTGCCAGCACCGCGGCGCGGGCTAACTATGGCTACACCTTC. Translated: CASTAARANYGYTF.

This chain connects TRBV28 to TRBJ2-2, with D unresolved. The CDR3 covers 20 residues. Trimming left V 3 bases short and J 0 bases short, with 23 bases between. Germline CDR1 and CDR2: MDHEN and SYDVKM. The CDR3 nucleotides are TGTGCCAGCAGTTTTTGGGTTGGCGGCGAGAGACCGTCGAACACCGGGGAGCTGTTTTTT. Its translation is CASSFWVGGERPSNTGELFF.

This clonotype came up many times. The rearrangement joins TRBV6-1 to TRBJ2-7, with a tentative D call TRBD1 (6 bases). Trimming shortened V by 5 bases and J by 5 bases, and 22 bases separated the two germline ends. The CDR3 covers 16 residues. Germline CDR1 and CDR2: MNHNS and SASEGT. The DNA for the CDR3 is TGTGCCAGCAGTCAAAGGGGGACCAACCTCCTACACGAGCAGTACTTC. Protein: CASSQRGTNLLHEQYF.

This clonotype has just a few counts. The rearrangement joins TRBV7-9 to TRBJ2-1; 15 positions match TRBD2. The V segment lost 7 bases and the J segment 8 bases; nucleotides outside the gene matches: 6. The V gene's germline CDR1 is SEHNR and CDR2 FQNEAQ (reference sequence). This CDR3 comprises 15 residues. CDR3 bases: TGTGCCAGCACCGAAGGACTAGCGGGAGGGGATGAGCAGTTCTTC. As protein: CASTEGLAGGDEQFF. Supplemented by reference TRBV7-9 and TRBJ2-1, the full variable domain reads DTGVSQNPRHKITKRGQNVTFRCDPISEHNRLYWYRQTLGQGPEFLTYFQNEAQLEKSRLLSDRFSAERPKGSFSTLEIQRTEQGDSAMYLCASTEGLAGGDEQFFGPGTRLTVL.

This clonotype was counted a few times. The CDR3 DNA reads as TGTGCCAGCAGCGCTTCAGGTGCAAATGAAAAACTGTTTTTT. It codes for CASSASGANEKLFF. The chain is built from TRBV9 and TRBJ1-4; no firm D call. V lost 3 bases and J 5 bases, leaving 11 bases between the germline ends. The CDR3 is 14 amino acids. Germline-derived CDR1 and CDR2 are SGDLS and YYNGEE.